This T cell receptor beta chain was documented in a study of blood T cell repertoires in COVID-19. As for the study in general: Samples of COVID-19 (acute and convalescent) were obtained from the United States, Italy and Spain. Sources were T cells, B-cell-depleted T cells, or PBMCs; the material itself was cDNA or gDNA.

CDR1 and CDR2 (germline): MNHEY, SMNVEV (reference sequence). Trimming pared 2 bases from V and 0 bases from J, leaving 5 bases between. The CDR3 has 15 residues. Authors' methods: Amplified reference gene primers provided the basis for estimating nucleated cell counts. Here immunoSEQ multiplex PCR was the method, and the copy in TCRdb shows in-frame clones only, minus some. V, J and clone size are those of that table, while D and trimming were read from the DNA. The sample holds 250,000 to 300,000 clones, 85% to 90% seen once. J is TRBJ2-6 and V is TRBV27; D call uncertain. Sequences were obtained from peripheral blood. This receptor was obtained from a woman aged 40 to 50 who had recovered from COVID-19. The CDR3 region has the DNA TGTGCCAGCAGTTTAACTAACTCTGGGGCCAACGTCCTGACTTTC. This translates into CASSLTNSGANVLTF.